This T cell receptor (beta chain) originates from a study of patients and donors after allogeneic stem cell transplantation. V gave up 5 bases and J gave up 7 bases, with 14 bases separating them. The CDR3 has 14 amino acids. Via MiXCR, TCRdb re-called the RT-PCR reads, giving one row per CDR3 protein. The repertoire holds 90,000 to 120,000 distinct CDR3 sequences, with around 36% as singletons. The clonotype was recovered from a human donor who was either an allogeneic HSCT recipient or a stem cell or donor lymphocyte infusion donor (not recorded which). It is not recorded whose cells these are; they may come from a transplant donor. The chain carries TRBV12-3 or TRBV12-4 and TRBJ1-4; D gene ambiguous. The sequenced sample was blood, either unsorted or a sorted T cell fraction (not recorded which). CDR3 DNA: TGTGCCAGCAGTAGATACGCCGGCGGTGAAAAACTGTTTTTT. Amino acid sequence: CASSRYAGGEKLFF.